A selection of T cell receptor beta chains follows, all from one sample in a study of T cell responses to AZD1222 COVID-19 vaccine. TCRdb's table, derived via immunoSEQ multiplex PCR, lists solely in-frame clones and lacks some. The data contain about 180,000 clones, about 93% of them singletons. The sequencing used peripheral blood, collected 28 days after the second AZD1222 dose. The receptor source for this set is an adult who received the AZD1222 COVID-19 vaccine. The CDR3 runs from the conserved cysteine through the conserved F or W. The order of the fields is J gene, D gene, V gene, clone size, CDR3 protein, CDR3 DNA. D genes are given only for firm matches. Part of the rows lack a size; the others show once, few, many or a class for expanded clones.

>TRBJ2-7|TRBD2|TRBV3-1/TRBV3-2|NA
CASSPTSGGSYEQYF
TGTGCCAGCAGCCCTACTAGCGGTGGATCCTACGAGCAGTACTTC
>TRBJ2-1|NA|TRBV10-2|NA
CASSATTISGEQFF
TGCGCCAGCAGTGCCACTACAATTAGTGGTGAGCAGTTCTTC
>TRBJ1-5|NA|TRBV6-1|NA
CASSDTGLDHPQHF
TGTGCCAGCAGTGATACTGGCCTTGATCACCCCCAGCATTTT
>TRBJ2-1|TRBD2|TRBV13|NA
CASSLPLAANNEQFF
TGTGCCAGCAGCTTACCCCTAGCGGCCAACAATGAGCAGTTCTTC
>TRBJ2-5|TRBD2|TRBV6-5|NA
CASSLEREGGTQYF
TGTGCCAGCAGTTTGGAGCGGGAGGGGGGGACCCAGTACTTC
>TRBJ1-3|NA|TRBV21-1|NA
CASSMPRDRGRNTIYF
TGTGCCAGCAGCATGCCCCGGGACAGGGGGCGGAACACCATATATTTT
>TRBJ1-2|NA|TRBV15|NA
CATSRDQRGSGYTF
TGTGCCACCAGCAGAGATCAGCGGGGCTCTGGCTACACCTTC
>TRBJ1-4|TRBD1|TRBV10-2|NA
CASSEGTGGEKLFF
TGCGCCAGCAGTGAAGGGACAGGGGGGGAAAAACTGTTTTTT
>TRBJ2-5|NA|TRBV27|NA
CASSSSRRAETQYF
TGTGCCAGCAGTTCCTCGAGAAGGGCGGAGACCCAGTACTTC
>TRBJ1-1|NA|TRBV12-3/TRBV12-4|NA
CASSYENTEAFF
TGTGCCAGCAGCTACGAGAACACTGAAGCTTTCTTT
>TRBJ2-1|TRBD2|TRBV29-1|NA
CSVGPGLAGNEQFF
TGCAGCGTTGGTCCGGGACTAGCGGGCAATGAGCAGTTCTTC
>TRBJ1-5|NA|TRBV4-1|few
CASSQKTGQGDQPQHF
TGCGCCAGCAGCCAAAAGACCGGCCAGGGCGATCAGCCCCAGCATTTT